Each of the 15 T cell receptor beta chains below was sequenced from the same sample in a study of CD8 T cells in Susac syndrome. Random hexamers were used to reverse transcribe an amount of about 0.45 to 1 ug RNA. TCRdb re-called the immunoSEQ multiplex PCR reads through MiXCR, storing one row per CDR3 protein. The sample lists some 240,000 distinct CDR3 sequences; roughly 95% were seen once. What was sequenced was CD4+ T cells from PBMCs. The receptors here all came from a human donor with Susac syndrome.

The chain employs TRBV2 and TRBJ1-5; possible D gene TRBD1, 6 bases. Per germline, CDR1 SNHLY and CDR2 FYNNEI. There are 14 residues in the CDR3. The V gene lost 9 bases and the J gene lost 3 bases, with 15 bases spanning the gap. Here the CDR3 DNA reads TGTGCCAGTAAGTCGGACAGTTTCAATCAGCCCCAGCATTTT. As protein: CASKSDSFNQPQHF.

Worth noting for this clonotype: At one of its ends the junction is not consistent with the germline gene, which may arise from a read error. This chain uses TRBV7-7 with TRBJ2-3; 7 nucleotides align to TRBD2. This CDR3 is 15 amino acids long. CDR1 and CDR2 from the germline V gene are SSHAT and FNYEAQ (reference sequence). CDR3 protein: CASSLNSGFTDTQYF. The DNA of the CDR3 is TGTGCTAGCAGCTTAAATAGCGGGTTCACAGATACGCAGTATTTT.

The rearrangement uses TRBV19 and TRBJ1-4; tentative D call: TRBD1 (5 bases). Germline assignment: CDR1 LNHDA and CDR2 SQIVND (reference sequence). V lost 7 bases to trimming and J lost 8 bases, with 29 bases between them. This CDR3 is 18 amino acids long. The CDR3 DNA sequence: TGTGCCAGTAACCCTGGGACTACAGTATTTCCCCGCAGGGAAAAACTGTTTTTT. Amino acids: CASNPGTTVFPRREKLFF.

V is TRBV5-4 and J is TRBJ2-6, with 10 bases fitting TRBD2. The CDR3 has 19 amino acids. CDR1 and CDR2 from the germline V gene are SGHNT and YYREEE (reference sequence). J was trimmed by 2 bases and V by 0 bases; bases with no gene match: 8. CDR3 bases: TGTGCCAGCAGCTTGGAACTAGCGGGATCCCTTGCTGGGGCCAACGTCCTGACTTTC. Translated, it gives CASSLELAGSLAGANVLTF.

This chain connects TRBV30 to TRBJ2-3; 7 nucleotides agree with TRBD2. Germline assignment: CDR1 GTSNPN and CDR2 SVGIG (reference sequence). Trimming cost V 2 bases and J 4 bases; bases outside gene matches: 12. The CDR3 runs to 16 residues. CDR3 DNA sequence: TGTGCCTGGAGTCCGGGGGACTTCCGGGGGGCAGATACGCAGTATTTT. This sequence encodes CAWSPGDFRGADTQYF.

V and J are TRBV29-1 and TRBJ2-5; perhaps TRBD1 as D (6 bases). This CDR3 region has 13 residues. The V gene's germline CDR1 is SQVTM and CDR2 ANQGSEA. V was cut by 7 bases and J by 4 bases, with 16 bases left in between. The CDR3 here is CSAVRTVGETQYF. Written as DNA, the CDR3 is TGCAGCGCCGTTAGGACAGTCGGAGAGACCCAGTACTTC.

The chain links TRBV28 to TRBJ2-6; D remains ambiguous. Germline loops: CDR1 MDHEN, CDR2 SYDVKM. CDR3 size: 15 residues. The V and J ends lost 6 bases and 6 bases respectively, with 15 bases between them. The DNA for the CDR3 is TGTGCCAGCAGACGGACGGATCCTTCGGCCAACGTCCTGACTTTC. This translates into CASRRTDPSANVLTF. Filled out from reference TRBV28 and TRBJ2-6, the complete variable domain reads DVKVTQSSRYLVKRTGEKVFLECVQDMDHENMFWYRQDPGLGLRLIYFSYDVKMKEKGDIPEGYSVSREKKERFSLILESASTNQTSMYLCASRRTDPSANVLTFGAGSRLTVL.

This chain connects TRBV3-1 to TRBJ2-5; 10 nucleotides agree with TRBD2. In germline, CDR1 is LGHDT, CDR2 YNNKEL (reference sequence). V trimming: 0 bases; J trimming: 7 bases; junction bases outside the gene matches: 8. The CDR3 runs to 16 residues. CDR3 coding DNA: TGTGCCAGCAGCCAAGACTCCACTAGCGGGGCGGGGACCCAGTACTTC. It encodes CASSQDSTSGAGTQYF.

As for this clonotype: At one end the junction does not follow the germline gene, possibly because of a read error. This chain links TRBV7-7 with TRBJ2-5; D possibly uses TRBD1 or TRBD2 (5 bases each). Germline V gene data show CDR1 as SSHAT and CDR2 as FNYEAQ (reference sequence). The CDR3 has 15 amino acids. In DNA, the CDR3 is TGTGCTAGCAGTCGCCGGGACGCACCAGGGGAGACCCAGTACTTC. This gives the protein CASSRRDAPGETQYF. Drawing the rest from reference TRBV7-7 and TRBJ2-5, the complete variable domain is GAGVSQSPRYKVTKRGQDVTLRCDPISSHATLYWYQQALGQGPEFLTYFNYEAQPDKSGLPSDRFSAERPEGSISTLTIQRTEQRDSAMYRCASSRRDAPGETQYFGPGTRLLVL.

The J gene is TRBJ2-7, the V gene TRBV6-4; 9 bases line up with TRBD2. V was pared by 6 bases and J by 3 bases, with 6 bases of the junction left unmatched. The CDR3 is 14 residues long. The V gene's germline CDR1 is MRHNA and CDR2 SNTAGT. This chain's CDR3 is CASRPGLAIYEQYF. CDR3 DNA: TGTGCCAGCAGGCCGGGACTAGCCATCTACGAGCAGTACTTC.

The V and J genes are TRBV5-1 and TRBJ1-1, with 9 bases matching TRBD1. The CDR3 has 12 residues. V lost 3 bases and J lost 11; bases outside the gene matches: 5. Germline lookup yields CDR1 SGHRS and CDR2 YFSETQ. The CDR3, as DNA: TGCGCCAGCAGCTCCGGACAGGGGACGGCTTTCTTT. Amino acids: CASSSGQGTAFF.

This chain uses TRBV28 with TRBJ2-7; D may be TRBD2 (5 bases). The CDR3 is 14 residues long. The V gene lost 5 bases and the J gene lost 0 bases, with 11 bases spanning the gap. Germline loops: CDR1 MDHEN, CDR2 SYDVKM. CDR3 bases: TGTGCCAGCAGTGTTCAGCGGCGCTCCTACGAGCAGTACTTC. Its protein is CASSVQRRSYEQYF. The variable domain in full, completed from reference TRBV28 and TRBJ2-7, reads DVKVTQSSRYLVKRTGEKVFLECVQDMDHENMFWYRQDPGLGLRLIYFSYDVKMKEKGDIPEGYSVSREKKERFSLILESASTNQTSMYLCASSVQRRSYEQYFGPGTRLTVT.

The chain has TRBV20-1 and TRBJ2-1; TRBD1 is a possible D gene (5 bases). This CDR3 contains 16 residues. V gave up 6 bases and J gave up 0 bases, with 18 bases separating them. Germline CDR1 is DFQATT and CDR2 is SNEGSKA (reference sequence). In DNA, the CDR3 is TGCAGTGCAACGATTCAACAGGCCTACTCCTACAATGAGCAGTTCTTC. It encodes CSATIQQAYSYNEQFF.

V usage is TRBV20-1 and J usage is TRBJ2-7, with D perhaps TRBD2 (5 bases). Germline CDR1 and CDR2: DFQATT and SNEGSKA (reference sequence). This CDR3 is 13 amino acids long. Trimming pared 6 bases from V and 0 bases from J, leaving 12 bases between. The CDR3 region is CSAEAESSYEQYF. CDR3 DNA: TGCAGTGCCGAAGCGGAGAGCTCCTACGAGCAGTACTTC.

CDR3 loop: CASSIRDANRRGYTF. In nucleotides, the CDR3 is TGTGCCAGCAGTATCCGGGACGCAAATCGCCGTGGCTACACCTTC. The J gene is TRBJ1-2, the V gene TRBV6-5, with D possibly TRBD1 on 5 matching bases. Trimming removed 5 bases at V and 7 bases at J, with 20 bases between. CDR3 length: 15 amino acids. Germline V lookup: CDR1 MNHEY, CDR2 SVGAGI.